This T cell receptor beta chain was sequenced in a study of cytomegalovirus exposure and HLA in healthy donors. Study-wide background: There were 65 million to 85 million unique TCRs (from HLA-typed donors) in an early data release. Study-wide results and limits: In a later analysis, a missense DCLRE1C variant was linked to TCR beta V- and J-gene trimming. It was likely that a cluster of highly shared sequence variants was a sequencing artifact.

With respect to this clone: Its antigen is unidentified.

This PCR relied on a set of 60 Vbeta primers and 13 Jbeta primers. Profiled with immunoSEQ multiplex PCR; TCRdb holds only in-frame clones, not every one. This sample has about 100,000 clones, with 65% to 85% found just once. Trimming took off 2 bases at V and 2 bases at J, with 5 bases between the two ends. This CDR3 comprises 13 residues. In germline, CDR1 is SGHDN, CDR2 FVKESK. The sample consisted of PBMCs. This TCR was sampled from a woman aged 55-69 years in good health and CMV-seropositive. The chain couples TRBV14 to TRBJ2-3; no reliable D call. CDR3 DNA: TGTGCCAGCAGCCAATCCATCACAGATACGCAGTATTTT. This codes for CASSQSITDTQYF.